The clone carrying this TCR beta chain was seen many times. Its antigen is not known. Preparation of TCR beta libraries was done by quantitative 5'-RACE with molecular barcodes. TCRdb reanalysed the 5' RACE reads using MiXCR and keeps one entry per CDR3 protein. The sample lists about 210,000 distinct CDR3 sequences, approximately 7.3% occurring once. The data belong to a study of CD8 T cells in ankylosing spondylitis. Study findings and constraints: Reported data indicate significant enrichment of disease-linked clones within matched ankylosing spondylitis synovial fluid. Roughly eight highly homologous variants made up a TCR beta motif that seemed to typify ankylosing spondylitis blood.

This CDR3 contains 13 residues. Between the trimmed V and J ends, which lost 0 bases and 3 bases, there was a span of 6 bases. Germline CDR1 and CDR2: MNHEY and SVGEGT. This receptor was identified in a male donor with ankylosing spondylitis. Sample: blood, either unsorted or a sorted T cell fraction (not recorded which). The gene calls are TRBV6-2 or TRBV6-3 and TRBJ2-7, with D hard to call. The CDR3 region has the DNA TGTGCCAGCAGTTACTCGCGACACTACGAGCAGTACTTC. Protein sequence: CASSYSRHYEQYF.